A selection of T cell receptor beta chains follows, all from one sample in a study of T cells expressing NK-cell markers. After re-calling the 5' RACE reads, TCRdb lists one entry per CDR3 protein, DNA absent. The clone table shows 500,000 to 700,000 distinct CDR3 sequences, with the ten largest holding 3% to 4.5%. Sequenced sample: blood T cells: a sorted CD56 or NKG2C T cell subset, CD4+ or CD8+ T cells, or bulk PBMC T cells (not recorded which). The receptor source for this set is a man younger than 30 in good health. Each CDR3 is given with its conserved first and last residue. The order of the fields is V gene, J gene, CDR3 protein.

TRBV20-1	TRBJ2-5	CSARPTGRETQYF
TRBV12-3/TRBV12-4	TRBJ1-5	CAISTDSNQPQHF
TRBV27	TRBJ2-7	CASSLGEGLSYEQYF
TRBV27	TRBJ1-5	CASGDLGRANQPQHF
TRBV11-1	TRBJ2-2	CASSLGTVIEQNTGELFF
TRBV27	TRBJ2-3	CASTTHPRETQYF
TRBV2	TRBJ2-7	CASSEAPGILSGRHYEQYF
TRBV12-3/TRBV12-4	TRBJ2-3	CASSLRARDPTDTQYF
TRBV6-1	TRBJ1-6	CASSQATGNSPLHF
TRBV10-3	TRBJ2-3	CAIGGQGASIDTQYF
TRBV12-3/TRBV12-4	TRBJ2-3	CASTTTGLAGKPFGTDTQYF
TRBV27	TRBJ2-4	CATGPGVLNIQYF
TRBV11-2	TRBJ1-3	CASSRTVTGNTIYF
TRBV29-1	TRBJ2-1	CSVEGGFTGDGEQFF
TRBV20-1	TRBJ1-5	CSAKTNQPQHF
TRBV5-8	TRBJ1-1	CASSLARGRFSDTEAFF
TRBV5-5	TRBJ2-3	CASSLTGYTDTQYF
TRBV18	TRBJ2-3	CASSPPTRTDTQYF
TRBV5-6	TRBJ2-5	CASSSGLAGVLGETQYF
TRBV5-1	TRBJ2-2	CASSDYWGNAGELFF
TRBV20-1	TRBJ2-5	CSANGGHEETQYF
TRBV9	TRBJ2-1	CASSAGTRDEQFF
TRBV20-1	TRBJ1-4	CSPLSGSANEKLFF
TRBV20-1	TRBJ2-1	CSASRTSGLGEQFF
TRBV12-3/TRBV12-4	TRBJ2-1	CASSFPAGRSNEQFF
TRBV20-1	TRBJ1-5	CSARALEEPQHF